A selection of T cell receptor beta chains follows, all from one sample in a study of T cells in Graves' hyperthyroidism and ophthalmopathy. A single record per CDR3 protein comes from TCRdb applying MiXCR to the multiplex PCR reads. The sample shows 750,000 to 900,000 distinct CDR3 sequences, 35% to 40% of them seen only once. Sequencing input: blood. These receptors came from a man between 18 and 35 years old with Graves' hyperthyroidism. CDR3s include the opening cysteine and the closing phenylalanine or tryptophan. A D gene is named only where the DNA matches it firmly. Size is omitted from some rows. Given values are once, few, many or a class for expanded clones.

j_gene,d_gene,abundance,v_gene,CDR3aa,CDR3nt
TRBJ1-1,.,.,TRBV9,CASSVGGDTEALF,TGTGCCAGCAGCGTCGGGGGGGACACTGAAGCTCTCTTT
TRBJ1-3,.,many,TRBV7-2,CASSLDGHSGNTIYF,TGTGCCAGCAGCCTGGACGGGCACTCTGGAAACACCATATATTTT
TRBJ2-3,TRBD2,once,TRBV10-3,CAISHTPGTNRDTQYF,TGTGCCATCAGTCACACCCCCGGGACTAATAGAGATACGCAGTATTTT
TRBJ2-7,TRBD1,.,TRBV11-2,CASSATGAYNGEQYF,TGTGCCAGCAGCGCGACAGGGGCTTACAACGGGGAGCAGTACTTC
TRBJ2-5,.,many,TRBV19,CASGAWGETQYF,TGTGCCAGTGGGGCCTGGGGGGAGACCCAGTACTTC
TRBJ1-4,.,.,TRBV5-1,CASSLPMGGDEKLFF,TGCGCCAGCAGCCTCCCTATGGGGGGGGATGAAAAACTGTTTTTT
TRBJ2-6,.,.,TRBV5-1,CASSPLGQSSGANVLTF,TGCGCCAGCAGCCCACTAGGACAGAGCTCTGGGGCCAACGTCCTGACTTTC
TRBJ1-4,.,.,TRBV30,CAWSAHIATNEKLFF,TGTGCCTGGAGTGCACACATCGCAACTAATGAAAAACTGTTTTTT
TRBJ1-6,.,many,TRBV29-1,CSVEGGDKSSNSPLHF,TGCAGCGTTGAGGGGGGGGACAAGTCTAGCAATTCACCCCTCCACTTT
TRBJ1-1,.,.,TRBV2,CASSRPGGGNTEAFF,TGTGCCAGCTCCAGGCCAGGAGGGGGGAACACTGAAGCTTTCTTT
TRBJ1-2,.,many,TRBV19,CASTPEANYGYTF,TGTGCCAGTACCCCGGAAGCTAACTATGGCTACACCTTC
TRBJ1-6,.,many,TRBV20-1,CSARPGNSPLHF,TGCAGTGCTAGACCGGGGAATTCACCCCTCCACTTT
TRBJ2-7,.,many,TRBV7-8,CASSPYVGSYEQYF,TGTGCCAGCAGCCCGTACGTGGGCTCCTACGAGCAGTACTTC
TRBJ1-1,TRBD1,.,TRBV10-3,CASGQDTEAFF,TGTGCCTCGGGACAGGACACTGAAGCTTTCTTT
TRBJ2-7,TRBD2,.,TRBV12-3/TRBV12-4,CASSPLAGFYEQYF,TGTGCCAGCAGCCCGTTAGCGGGATTCTACGAGCAGTACTTC
TRBJ1-3,.,many,TRBV7-6,CASSTEAGTGNTIYF,TGTGCCAGCAGTACTGAGGCGGGGACTGGAAACACCATATATTTT
TRBJ1-2,TRBD1,many,TRBV10-3,CASSFSPDRADGYTF,TGTGCCAGCAGTTTCTCCCCGGACAGGGCAGATGGCTACACCTTC
TRBJ1-1,.,once,TRBV5-4,CASTRTGRSTEAFF,TGTGCCAGCACACGAACTGGGCGAAGCACTGAAGCTTTCTTT
TRBJ1-2,TRBD1,.,TRBV2,CASSGTGGDHGYTF,TGTGCCAGCAGTGGGACAGGGGGAGATCATGGCTACACCTTC
TRBJ1-1,TRBD1,.,TRBV4-1,CASSARQGLSTEAFF,TGCGCCAGCAGCGCACGACAGGGCCTGAGCACTGAAGCTTTCTTT
TRBJ1-5,.,once,TRBV19,CASARGYSNQPQHF,TGTGCCAGTGCCAGAGGGTATAGCAATCAGCCCCAGCATTTT
TRBJ1-1,TRBD1,few,TRBV7-9,CASSYLTGGEAFF,TGTGCCAGCAGCTACTTGACAGGGGGTGAAGCTTTCTTT
TRBJ2-5,.,once,TRBV19,CASSIRPPGSGQETQYF,TGTGCCAGTAGTATTCGGCCCCCGGGTAGCGGTCAAGAGACCCAGTACTTC
TRBJ1-2,.,many,TRBV25-1,CASSESGTHYGYTF,TGTGCCAGCAGTGAATCCGGGACTCACTATGGCTACACCTTC
TRBJ1-1,.,many,TRBV10-3,CAISEGPAWPTEAFF,TGTGCCATCAGTGAGGGCCCTGCCTGGCCGACTGAAGCTTTCTTT
TRBJ2-5,TRBD2,many,TRBV9,CASSVGSGGGETQYF,TGTGCCAGCAGCGTAGGGAGCGGGGGAGGAGAGACCCAGTACTTC
TRBJ2-7,.,many,TRBV11-2,CASSHDGYEQYF,TGTGCCAGCAGCCACGACGGCTACGAGCAGTACTTC
TRBJ2-7,TRBD2,.,TRBV10-3,CASTMTSGGTYEQYF,TGTGCCAGCACAATGACTAGCGGCGGGACTTACGAGCAGTACTTC
TRBJ1-2,TRBD1,.,TRBV4-1,CASSQAWGDRANGYTF,TGCGCCAGCAGCCAAGCATGGGGGGACAGGGCTAACGGCTACACCTTC
TRBJ2-5,.,.,TRBV7-9,CASSGVHYQETQYF,TGTGCCAGCAGTGGGGTTCACTACCAAGAGACCCAGTACTTC
TRBJ2-3,.,many,TRBV29-1,CSVEGATQYF,TGCAGCGTTGAAGGGGCTACGCAGTATTTT
TRBJ2-5,.,.,TRBV11-2,CASSLNLVDGTDQGTQYF,TGTGCCAGCAGCTTAAATCTTGTTGATGGGACGGACCAAGGGACCCAGTACTTC